The 20 T cell receptor beta chains given below trace back to one sample, sequenced in a study of blood T cell repertoires in COVID-19. Measured with immunoSEQ multiplex PCR; TCRdb has only the in-frame clones, and not every one. The sample lists roughly 260,000 clones; approximately 91% were seen once. Sequencing used peripheral blood. Receptor source: a woman in her thirties or forties who had recovered from COVID-19.

The rearrangement joins TRBV6-4 to TRBJ2-2, with 10 bases fitting TRBD2. This CDR3 region has 15 residues. CDR1 and CDR2 (germline): MRHNA, SNTAGT. J was trimmed by 6 bases and V by 6 bases; bases with no gene match: 7. The CDR3 DNA reads as TGTGCCAGCAGCGTCAGCGGGGGGGTCTCCGGGGAGCTGTTTTTT. Encoded protein: CASSVSGGVSGELFF.

This chain links TRBV20-1 with TRBJ1-2; D uncertain. CDR3 size: 11 residues. V was clipped by 6 bases and J by 8 bases, with 13 bases between them. CDR1 and CDR2 (germline): DFQATT, SNEGSKA (reference sequence). The CDR3 loop reads CSARWLEGYTF. The CDR3 DNA reads as TGCAGTGCCAGATGGCTCGAAGGCTACACCTTC.

J is TRBJ2-7 and V is TRBV7-2; D may be TRBD2 (6 bases). The CDR3 length is 14 residues. Germline assignment: CDR1 SGHTA and CDR2 FQGNSA. Trimming removed 3 bases from V and 1 base from J, with 10 bases in between. The DNA of the CDR3 is TGTGCCAGCAGCTTGGGGGGACTTTCCTACGAGCAGTACTTC. This codes for CASSLGGLSYEQYF.

The V call is TRBV5-1, the J call TRBJ2-5, with 9 bases fitting TRBD1. Germline V lookup: CDR1 SGHRS, CDR2 YFSETQ. The CDR3 extends over 15 amino acids. Trimming removed 5 bases from V and 1 base from J; junction bases left unmatched: 6. The chain's CDR3 is CASRGQGNIQETQYF. CDR3 coding DNA: TGCGCCAGCAGGGGACAGGGTAATATCCAAGAGACCCAGTACTTC.

V is TRBV27 and J is TRBJ2-2, with 8 nucleotides matching TRBD1. The J segment lost 7 bases and the V segment lost 5 bases, leaving 9 bases of the junction unmatched. CDR3 length: 15 amino acids. Per the germline V gene, CDR1 is MNHEY and CDR2 is SMNVEV (reference sequence). In nucleotides, the CDR3 is TGTGCCAGCAGTCCGGCCGACAGGGGAGTCGGGGAGCTGTTTTTT. Residues: CASSPADRGVGELFF.

V gene TRBV5-1 combines with J gene TRBJ1-2; a weak D match, TRBD1 (6 bases). The CDR3 has 13 amino acids. CDR1 is SGHRS and CDR2 is YFSETQ in the germline V gene. The V and J ends lost 0 bases and 5 bases respectively, with 8 bases between them. CDR3: CASSLEGQYGYTF. DNA of the CDR3: TGCGCCAGCAGCTTGGAGGGACAATATGGCTACACCTTC.

The chain couples TRBV4-1 to TRBJ2-7; a weak D match, TRBD1 (5 bases). The CDR3 contains 15 residues. The germline V and J ends were trimmed by 1 base and 0 bases, with 10 bases remaining between them. Germline V gene sequence: CDR1 MGHRA, CDR2 YSYEKL. The CDR3 DNA reads TGCGCCAGCAGCCAAGGTCAAGGGGTCTCCTACGAGCAGTACTTC. Translated: CASSQGQGVSYEQYF.

V and J are TRBV19 and TRBJ1-6; D unresolved. V gave up 1 base and J gave up 3 bases, with 7 bases separating them. This CDR3 has 15 amino acids. The germline V gene has CDR1 LNHDA and CDR2 SQIVND (reference sequence). DNA of the CDR3: TGTGCCAGTAGTATAGCCGGAGGCTATAATTCACCCCTCCACTTT. Amino acids: CASSIAGGYNSPLHF.

The V call is TRBV4-1, the J call TRBJ1-2, with D tentatively TRBD1 (6 bases). The CDR3 spans 16 residues. Trimming took off 3 bases at V and 5 bases at J, with 19 bases between the two ends. Germline-derived CDR1 and CDR2 are MGHRA and YSYEKL. This chain's CDR3 is CASSHPAARGGYGYTF. The CDR3, as DNA: TGCGCCAGCAGCCACCCCGCCGCCAGGGGTGGTTATGGCTACACCTTC.

The chain joins TRBV3-1 (or the pseudogene TRBV3-2) to TRBJ2-2; 7 nucleotides agree with TRBD2. This CDR3 has 13 amino acids. V dropped 5 bases and J dropped 11; count of bases not matched to a gene: 8. Germline assignment: CDR1 LGHDT and CDR2 YNNKEL (reference sequence). The CDR3 region has the DNA TGTGCCAGCAGCTTTACTAGCGACTTTGAGCTGTTTTTT. Protein sequence: CASSFTSDFELFF.

As regards this clone: One end of the junction fails to match germline, which may point to a read error. This chain links TRBV4-3 with TRBJ1-4; D perhaps matches TRBD1 (5 bases). CDR3 length equals 18 residues. Germline CDR1 reads LGHNA; CDR2 reads YSLEER. As DNA, the CDR3 is TGCGCCAGCAGCCAAGATTTCGGCGGTAGTCACAGGTTAGACCTAATGATTTTT. This translates into CASSQDFGGSHRLDLMIF.

J is TRBJ2-7 and V is TRBV7-6; 8 bases line up with TRBD1. CDR3 length: 16 residues. V gave up 4 bases and J gave up 3 bases; unmatched junction bases: 11. In germline, CDR1 is SGHVS, CDR2 FNYEAQ. The CDR3 nucleotides are TGTGCCAGCAGCTCCCCCGACAGGGGCTCCATCTACGAGCAGTACTTC. The encoded protein is CASSSPDRGSIYEQYF. Looking up the rest from reference TRBV7-6 and TRBJ2-7 gives the full variable domain: GAGVSQSPRYKVTKRGQDVALRCDPISGHVSLYWYRQALGQGPEFLTYFNYEAQQDKSGLPNDRFSAERPEGSISTLTIQRTEQRDSAMYRCASSSPDRGSIYEQYFGPGTRLTVT.

This chain connects TRBV9 to TRBJ2-1, with 8 bases fitting TRBD2. This CDR3 is built from 13 residues. CDR1 and CDR2 (germline): SGDLS, YYNGEE. Trimming at V came to 4 bases and at J to 14 bases, leaving 11 bases not matched to a gene. The CDR3 loop is CASSPRRAGGEFF. CDR3 sequence (DNA): TGTGCCAGCAGCCCCCGACGGGCGGGGGGAGAGTTCTTC.

V is TRBV19 and J is TRBJ2-7; 8 positions agree with TRBD1. The germline V gene has CDR1 LNHDA and CDR2 SQIVND (reference sequence). The CDR3 covers 14 residues. J gave up 1 base and V 5 bases, and 4 bases lay outside the gene matches. Here the CDR3 DNA reads TGTGCCAGTAGTCCGAGACAGGGGTCCTACGAGCAGTACTTC. Amino acids: CASSPRQGSYEQYF.

The chain carries TRBV7-2 and TRBJ2-1, with 10 bases identical to TRBD2. The CDR3 is 14 residues long. V dropped 8 bases and J dropped 7; count of bases not matched to a gene: 8. CDR1 is SGHTA, CDR2 FQGNSA, per germline. The CDR3 DNA reads TGTGCCAGCGGGACTAGCGCCTCCAGGAATGAGCAGTTCTTC. Translation: CASGTSASRNEQFF.

The genes are TRBV5-4 and TRBJ2-7; D is perhaps TRBD2 (6 bases). This CDR3 contains 16 residues. V lost 0 bases and J 5 bases, leaving 18 bases between the germline ends. The germline CDR1 and CDR2 sequences are SGHNT and YYREEE (reference sequence). In DNA, the CDR3 is TGTGCCAGCAGCTTGGCTCTGACTGGGGAGGCCGACGAGCAGTACTTC. This gives the protein CASSLALTGEADEQYF.

The chain employs TRBV6-5 and TRBJ1-3; D is unresolved. The germline V and J ends were trimmed by 6 bases and 0 bases, with 9 bases remaining between them. The CDR3 loop spans 14 amino acids. Germline CDR1 is MNHEY and CDR2 is SVGAGI. The CDR3 DNA reads TGTGCCAGCAGCATCAGTGTCTCTGGAAACACCATATATTTT. Amino acid sequence: CASSISVSGNTIYF.

The J gene is TRBJ1-2, the V gene TRBV7-2, with TRBD1 matching 7 bases. Losses at the gene ends were 4 bases for V and 6 bases for J; bases not matched to a gene: 8. Germline loops: CDR1 SGHTA, CDR2 FQGNSA. The CDR3 has 14 amino acids. The CDR3 DNA reads TGTGCCAGCAGCTCAAGGGGGCGGGTGGATGGCTACACCTTC. This gives the protein CASSSRGRVDGYTF.

This sequence joins TRBV19 and TRBJ1-3; 10 bases are a match to TRBD1. Losses at the gene ends were 6 bases for V and 0 bases for J; bases not matched to a gene: 8. The V gene's germline CDR1 is LNHDA and CDR2 SQIVND (reference sequence). This CDR3 is built from 17 residues. CDR3 sequence (DNA): TGTGCCAGTAGGCCCAGACAGGGGGCCAACTCTGGAAACACCATATATTTT. It yields the protein CASRPRQGANSGNTIYF.

This sequence joins TRBV2 and TRBJ2-5, with 13 bases lining up with TRBD2. CDR3 length equals 16 residues. Trimming at V came to 7 bases and at J to 4 bases, leaving 9 bases not matched to a gene. Germline V gives CDR1 SNHLY, CDR2 FYNNEI. CDR3 loop: CASNGITSGGAETQYF. The DNA for the CDR3 is TGTGCCAGCAATGGCATCACTAGCGGGGGGGCAGAGACCCAGTACTTC. Together with reference TRBV2 and TRBJ2-5, the CDR3 gives the full variable domain: EPEVTQTPSHQVTQMGQEVILRCVPISNHLYFYWYRQILGQKVEFLVSFYNNEISEKSEIFDDQFSVERPDGSNFTLKIRSTKLEDSAMYFCASNGITSGGAETQYFGPGTRLLVL.